The source of this T cell receptor (beta chain) is a study of blood T cell repertoires in COVID-19. Per the original methods: The assay estimated nucleated cells by amplifying reference gene primers. Some clones are missing from TCRdb's copy, which holds only in-frame ones; the method was immunoSEQ multiplex PCR. Clonal size and the V and J genes are those of that table, whereas D and trimming came from the DNA. The table records hundreds of thousands of clones, about nine tenths of them present only once. Germline assignment: CDR1 SNHLY and CDR2 FYNNEI. V lost 3 bases and J 7 bases, leaving 9 bases between the germline ends. The CDR3 consists of 12 residues.

Material for sequencing was peripheral blood. The chain links TRBV2 to TRBJ1-2, with TRBD1 as a possible D gene (6 bases). This sequence was found in a man aged 55 to 70 who had recovered from COVID-19. The CDR3 DNA follows: TGTGCCAGCAGTGAGAGGGGGGGTGGCTACACCTTC. Translation gives CASSERGGGYTF.